The 20 T cell receptor beta chains presented below share a single source sample, sequenced in a study of blood T cell repertoires in COVID-19. The data were produced by immunoSEQ multiplex PCR, yet TCRdb's version contains in-frame clones alone and is incomplete. The sample has fewer than 300,000 clones, 90% seen once. The source material was PBMCs or T cells enriched from blood (not recorded which). The source is a woman aged 25-40 years who had recovered from COVID-19.

This clone has only one observation. The chain joins TRBV6-5 to TRBJ2-7; possible D gene TRBD2, 5 bases. The CDR3 consists of 14 residues. Deletions cut 2 bases from V and 7 bases from J, with 15 bases between. Germline CDR1 and CDR2: MNHEY and SVGAGI. The CDR3 nucleotides read TGTGCCAGCAGTTACGACTATTCCCTCGTAGAGCAGTACTTC. Translated: CASSYDYSLVEQYF.

The rearrangement links TRBV28 to TRBJ1-5; D remains ambiguous. Trimming removed 7 bases at V and 7 bases at J, with 11 bases between. Germline CDR1 reads MDHEN; CDR2 reads SYDVKM. The CDR3 has 12 amino acids. CDR3 loop: CASTFSWQPQHF. In DNA form, the CDR3 reads TGTGCCAGCACGTTTAGCTGGCAGCCCCAGCATTTT.

This sequence joins TRBV11-2 and TRBJ1-1, with D possibly matching TRBD1 (5 bases). Trimming pared 5 bases from V and 3 bases from J, leaving 10 bases between. Germline CDR1 SGHAT, CDR2 FQNNGV. The CDR3 covers 13 residues. The CDR3, as DNA: TGTGCCAGCAGCACTTCGGGGGACACTGAAGCTTTCTTT. It translates to CASSTSGDTEAFF.

The chain carries TRBV7-9 and TRBJ1-2; D gene uncertain. Per germline, CDR1 SEHNR and CDR2 FQNEAQ (reference sequence). V was pared by 2 bases and J by 6 bases, with 13 bases between. There are 14 residues in the CDR3. The CDR3 bases are TGTGCCAGCAGCTTATTGACAAGCGGCGATGGCTACACCTTC. It is translated as CASSLLTSGDGYTF.

The chain is built from TRBV30 and TRBJ2-5; TRBD1 aligns across 7 bases. CDR1 and CDR2 from the germline V gene are GTSNPN and SVGIG (reference sequence). Trimming at V came to 1 base and at J to 3 bases, leaving 2 bases not matched to a gene. The CDR3 consists of 13 residues. CDR3 coding DNA: TGTGCCTGGAGTGCCGGGACAGAAGAGACCCAGTACTTC. Its translation: CAWSAGTEETQYF.

The chain employs TRBV19 and TRBJ2-7; weak D call: TRBD2 (6 bases). The CDR3 is 14 residues long. Germline loops: CDR1 LNHDA, CDR2 SQIVND (reference sequence). The V end lost 4 bases, the J end lost 4 bases, and 14 bases lay between the germline ends. The CDR3, as DNA: TGTGCCAGTAGTACAGACAGAGCGGGTTACGAGCAGTACTTC. This gives the protein CASSTDRAGYEQYF.

This clone occurred a few times. The chain uses TRBV30 and TRBJ1-5; 9 bases fit TRBD1. Germline V gives CDR1 GTSNPN, CDR2 SVGIG (reference sequence). Losses at the gene ends were 5 bases for V and 0 bases for J; bases not matched to a gene: 2. The CDR3 consists of 14 residues. The CDR3 coding sequence is TGTGCCTGGGGGGACAGGGATAGCAATCAGCCCCAGCATTTT. Protein sequence: CAWGDRDSNQPQHF.

The rearrangement links TRBV3-1 (or the pseudogene TRBV3-2) to TRBJ1-6; 9 bases fit TRBD1. CDR3 size: 16 residues. CDR1 and CDR2 (germline): LGHDT, YNNKEL (reference sequence). Germline trimming cut 4 bases from V and 3 bases from J; bases unmatched to any gene: 4. The CDR3 region is CASSPTGGSYNSPLHF. Written as DNA, the CDR3 is TGTGCCAGCAGCCCGACAGGGGGTAGCTATAATTCACCCCTCCACTTT.

The chain employs TRBV5-1 and TRBJ2-7, with TRBD2 as a possible D gene (6 bases). CDR1 is SGHRS and CDR2 is YFSETQ in the germline V gene. CDR3 length: 15 residues. Trimming took 0 bases from V and 2 from J, leaving 12 bases between them. The CDR3, as DNA: TGCGCCAGCAGCTTGGGGGGAGGCCCCACCTACGAGCAGTACTTC. Protein: CASSLGGGPTYEQYF.

The chain carries TRBV27 and TRBJ1-5; 9 nucleotides match TRBD1. CDR3 length: 15 amino acids. The germline CDR1 and CDR2 sequences are MNHEY and SMNVEV (reference sequence). J gave up 4 bases and V 5 bases, and 6 bases lay outside the gene matches. In DNA, the CDR3 is TGTGCCAGCAGTCCGGGGACAGGGTTTAATCAGCCCCAGCATTTT. Its protein product is CASSPGTGFNQPQHF.

A single count supports this clone. The gene calls are TRBV28 and TRBJ1-1; TRBD1 agrees at 8 bases. CDR3 length equals 17 residues. Germline V CDR1 and CDR2: MDHEN, SYDVKM. V was pared by 5 bases and J by 1 base, with 12 bases of the junction left unmatched. For the CDR3, the DNA is TGTGCCAGCAGTCCAGGACAGGGAAGACGGTGGAACACTGAAGCTTTCTTT. This codes for CASSPGQGRRWNTEAFF.

The chain couples TRBV7-3 to TRBJ2-2, with D perhaps TRBD2 (6 bases). CDR3 length: 15 amino acids. Trimming left V 0 bases short and J 7 bases short, with 12 bases between. CDR1 and CDR2 from the germline V gene are SGHTA and FQGTGA. CDR3 in amino acids: CASSLTRRDRGELFF. CDR3 bases: TGTGCCAGCAGCTTAACGAGGCGGGACCGCGGGGAGCTGTTTTTT.

The rearrangement joins TRBV9 to TRBJ2-1, with 8 bases identical to TRBD1. This CDR3 region has 16 residues. The V and J ends lost 4 bases and 6 bases, in that order; junction bases with no gene match: 12. The germline V gene has CDR1 SGDLS and CDR2 YYNGEE. The CDR3 sequence is CASSYPRTGIRNEQFF. The CDR3, as DNA: TGTGCCAGCAGCTACCCCCGGACAGGGATACGCAATGAGCAGTTCTTC.

This clone is a singleton in its sample. The rearrangement joins TRBV7-2 to TRBJ2-1, with 7 bases identical to TRBD2. The CDR3 has 18 residues. Germline V gene data show CDR1 as SGHTA and CDR2 as FQGNSA. The V and J ends lost 3 bases and 0 bases, in that order; junction bases with no gene match: 11. The CDR3, as DNA: TGTGCCAGCAGCTTGCTAGGCCTAGCGGAGGCCTCCTACAATGAGCAGTTCTTC. Its protein product is CASSLLGLAEASYNEQFF.

The J gene is TRBJ1-1, the V gene TRBV19; D not resolved. The V gene's germline CDR1 is LNHDA and CDR2 SQIVND (reference sequence). The V end was cut by 4 bases, the J end by 0 bases, with 12 bases between. This CDR3 comprises 15 residues. The CDR3 is CASSNSLTLNTEAFF. The CDR3 nucleotides are TGTGCCAGTAGTAACTCACTGACTCTGAACACTGAAGCTTTCTTT.

V and J are TRBV7-2 and TRBJ2-7; D not resolved. With 5 bases removed from V and 0 bases from J, the gap between germline ends came to 8 bases. The germline CDR1 and CDR2 sequences are SGHTA and FQGNSA. The CDR3 extends over 13 amino acids. The CDR3 nucleotides read TGTGCCAGCAGCACCCCTAGCTCCTACGAGCAGTACTTC. It encodes CASSTPSSYEQYF.

CDR3 protein: CASSFEGLAENIQYF. CDR3 in DNA: TGTGCCAGCAGCTTTGAGGGACTAGCGGAGAACATTCAGTACTTC. This chain uses TRBV5-4 with TRBJ2-4; TRBD2 matches 11 bases. This CDR3 spans 15 amino acids. The J segment lost 7 bases and the V segment lost 2 bases, leaving 5 bases of the junction unmatched. In germline, CDR1 is SGHNT, CDR2 YYREEE (reference sequence).

Concerning this clone: In the same sample, other DNA sequences code for this CDR3. This rearrangement joins TRBV5-1 to TRBJ2-2, with D unclear. The CDR3 spans 12 residues. The V end lost 4 bases, the J end lost 3 bases, and 4 bases lay between the germline ends. Per the germline V gene, CDR1 is SGHRS and CDR2 is YFSETQ. The CDR3 DNA is TGCGCCAGCAGCCCCTACACCGGGGAGCTGTTTTTT. It translates to CASSPYTGELFF. The whole variable domain, filled in from reference TRBV5-1 and TRBJ2-2, reads KAGVTQTPRYLIKTRGQQVTLSCSPISGHRSVSWYQQTPGQGLQFLFEYFSETQRNKGNFPGRFSGRQFSNSRSEMNVSTLELGDSALYLCASSPYTGELFFGEGSRLTVL.

The chain couples TRBV25-1 to TRBJ2-1; 7 nucleotides agree with TRBD2. The CDR3 spans 14 residues. Germline lookup yields CDR1 MGHDK and CDR2 SYGVNS. The trim removed 3 bases at V and 6 bases at J, leaving 5 bases unmatched. Written as DNA, the CDR3 is TGTGCCAGCAGTGAGCGGGAGTGGAGCAATGAGCAGTTCTTC. This codes for CASSEREWSNEQFF. Combining the CDR3 with reference TRBV25-1 and TRBJ2-1 gives the whole variable domain EADIYQTPRYLVIGTGKKITLECSQTMGHDKMYWYQQDPGMELHLIHYSYGVNSTEKGDLSSESTVSRIRTEHFPLTLESARPSHTSQYLCASSEREWSNEQFFGPGTRLTVL.

The chain carries TRBV28 and TRBJ2-3; D perhaps matches TRBD1 (5 bases). With 5 bases removed from V and 2 bases from J, the gap between germline ends came to 11 bases. The CDR3 extends over 14 amino acids. The germline gives CDR1 MDHEN, CDR2 SYDVKM. This CDR3 reads CASSPAGPTDTQYF. The CDR3 DNA follows: TGTGCCAGCAGTCCTGCAGGGCCCACAGATACGCAGTATTTT.